The 5 T cell receptor beta chains below all came from one sample that was sequenced in a study of technical replicates of blood from a few donors. Assay: immunoSEQ multiplex PCR; the TCRdb copy retains only in-frame clones and omits some. The sample records about 67,000 clones, 95% to 98% being singletons. The sequenced material came from T cells isolated from PBMCs. These TCRs come from a human donor in good health.

V gene TRBV13 combines with J gene TRBJ2-1; D not resolved. Germline assignment: CDR1 PRHDT and CDR2 FYEKMQ (reference sequence). Trimming stripped 5 bases from V and 9 bases from J, with 11 bases between. This CDR3 has 12 amino acids. For the CDR3, the DNA is TGTGCCAGCAGCGTCGGAGTCGGTGAGCAGTTCTTC. Translated, it gives CASSVGVGEQFF.

The gene calls are TRBV7-8 and TRBJ1-3; the match to TRBD1 covers 7 bases. The germline CDR1 and CDR2 sequences are SGHVS and FQNEAQ. The CDR3 extends over 16 amino acids. The V gene end was trimmed by 4 bases and the J gene end by 2 bases; junction bases not matched to a gene: 8. The CDR3 DNA sequence: TGTGCCAGCAGCTCTAGACAGGGAGGCACTGGAAACACCATATATTTT. Its protein product is CASSSRQGGTGNTIYF.

The rearrangement joins TRBV7-7 to TRBJ2-3; 11 nucleotides align to TRBD2. Germline values: CDR1 SSHAT, CDR2 FNYEAQ (reference sequence). With 1 base clipped from V and 3 bases from J, the junction kept 0 bases outside the gene matches. The CDR3 is made up of 15 amino acids. In DNA, the CDR3 is TGTGCCAGCAGCTTAGGGACTAGCGGGACAGATACGCAGTATTTT. It specifies CASSLGTSGTDTQYF.

V usage is TRBV9 and J usage is TRBJ2-3, with a tentative D call TRBD2 (5 bases). Looked up from germline, CDR1 is SGDLS and CDR2 is YYNGEE. Trimming removed 4 bases from V and 8 bases from J, with 17 bases in between. This CDR3 comprises 14 residues. CDR3 bases: TGTGCCAGCAGCCCCCAGTCCGGGGTACCTACGCAGTATTTT. Translating it yields CASSPQSGVPTQYF. The full variable domain, in which reference TRBV9 and TRBJ2-3 provide the parts outside the CDR3, is DSGVTQTPKHLITATGQRVTLRCSPRSGDLSVYWYQQSLDQGLQFLIQYYNGEERAKGNILERFSAQQFPDLHSELNLSSLELGDSALYFCASSPQSGVPTQYFGPGTRLTVL.

The chain joins TRBV2 to TRBJ2-5; 10 bases map to TRBD2. This CDR3 comprises 15 residues. Germline values: CDR1 SNHLY, CDR2 FYNNEI. Trimming took 8 bases from V and 5 from J; bases not matched to a gene: 11. CDR3 DNA: TGTGCCAGCCAACTCAGGACTAGCGGAGGCGAGACCCAGTACTTC. It translates to CASQLRTSGGETQYF.